A selection of T cell receptor beta chains follows, all from one sample in a study of OX40 agonist ivuxolimab in advanced cancers. Assay: immunoSEQ multiplex PCR; the TCRdb copy retains only in-frame clones and omits some. The sample consists of about 43,000 clones, more than 75% of them appearing once. Sequenced here: CD4+ or CD8+ T cells sorted from blood, sampled in a trial of the OX40 agonist ivuxolimab. The source is an adult with an advanced solid tumor such as melanoma, head and neck, liver or kidney cancer. CDR3s include the opening cysteine and the closing phenylalanine or tryptophan. The D gene is left open where the match is weak. Expanded clones are given a class, and other clones once, few, many or no size at all.

j_call: TRBJ2-7
v_call: TRBV7-9
clone_size: .
d_call: TRBD2
cdr3_aa: CASSGTSGATYEQYF
cdr3_nt: TGTGCCAGCAGCGGGACTAGCGGGGCTACCTACGAGCAGTACTTC

j_call: TRBJ1-2
v_call: TRBV7-2
clone_size: .
d_call: .
cdr3_aa: CASSLALEGRIDGYTF
cdr3_nt: TGTGCCAGCAGCTTAGCCCTCGAAGGGAGGATTGATGGCTACACCTTC

j_call: TRBJ2-1
v_call: TRBV5-1
clone_size: .
d_call: TRBD2
cdr3_aa: CASSFERGLIYNEQFF
cdr3_nt: TGCGCCAGCAGCTTTGAGCGGGGGCTCATCTACAATGAGCAGTTCTTC

j_call: TRBJ2-1
v_call: TRBV28
clone_size: .
d_call: TRBD1
cdr3_aa: CASRPDRGRYNEQFF
cdr3_nt: TGTGCCAGCAGACCCGACAGGGGGAGGTACAATGAGCAGTTCTTC

j_call: TRBJ2-1
v_call: TRBV7-8
clone_size: .
d_call: .
cdr3_aa: CASRQDRRRYDEQFF
cdr3_nt: TGTGCCAGCAGACAGGACCGTAGAAGGTACGATGAGCAGTTCTTC

j_call: TRBJ2-7
v_call: TRBV6-5
clone_size: .
d_call: .
cdr3_aa: CASRDRDSSYEQYF
cdr3_nt: TGTGCCAGCAGAGATCGGGACTCCTCCTACGAGCAGTACTTC

j_call: TRBJ1-1
v_call: TRBV21-1
clone_size: .
d_call: .
cdr3_aa: CASSTPPGPVTQNTEAFF
cdr3_nt: TGTGCCAGCAGCACCCCTCCAGGTCCAGTAACTCAAAACACTGAAGCTTTCTTT

j_call: TRBJ2-7
v_call: TRBV4-2
clone_size: .
d_call: TRBD1
cdr3_aa: CASSPRGQGAGEQYF
cdr3_nt: TGTGCCAGCAGCCCACGTGGGCAGGGGGCAGGAGAGCAGTACTTC

j_call: TRBJ1-1
v_call: TRBV7-3
clone_size: .
d_call: TRBD1
cdr3_aa: CASSEGQGLTEAFF
cdr3_nt: TGTGCCAGCAGCGAGGGACAGGGTTTGACTGAAGCTTTCTTT

j_call: TRBJ2-5
v_call: TRBV7-9
clone_size: .
d_call: .
cdr3_aa: CASSLRRGDQETQYF
cdr3_nt: TGTGCCAGCAGCCTTCGTCGTGGAGACCAAGAGACCCAGTACTTC

j_call: TRBJ1-1
v_call: TRBV7-9
clone_size: .
d_call: .
cdr3_aa: CASSLGSLYTEAFF
cdr3_nt: TGTGCCAGCAGCTTAGGTTCACTCTACACTGAAGCTTTCTTT

j_call: TRBJ1-2
v_call: TRBV30
clone_size: .
d_call: .
cdr3_aa: CAWRFGHLGEYGYTF
cdr3_nt: TGTGCCTGGAGGTTTGGACATCTAGGGGAATATGGCTACACCTTC

j_call: TRBJ2-5
v_call: TRBV9
clone_size: once
d_call: .
cdr3_aa: CASSVDGTPYRETQYF
cdr3_nt: TGTGCCAGCAGCGTAGATGGGACCCCGTACAGGGAGACCCAGTACTTC

j_call: TRBJ2-2
v_call: TRBV4-1
clone_size: .
d_call: .
cdr3_aa: CASSLRASVSNTGELFF
cdr3_nt: TGCGCCAGCAGCCTCCGGGCGTCAGTATCGAACACCGGGGAGCTGTTTTTT

j_call: TRBJ2-1
v_call: TRBV2
clone_size: .
d_call: .
cdr3_aa: CASSERLSSYNEQFF
cdr3_nt: TGTGCCAGCAGTGAACGACTTAGCTCCTACAATGAGCAGTTCTTC

j_call: TRBJ2-3
v_call: TRBV11-1
clone_size: .
d_call: TRBD2
cdr3_aa: CASSQPSGRGDTQYF
cdr3_nt: TGTGCCAGCAGCCAACCTAGCGGGAGAGGGGATACGCAGTATTTT